These T cell receptor beta chains were read from a single sample in a study of T cell responses to AZD1222 COVID-19 vaccine. Assay: immunoSEQ multiplex PCR; the TCRdb copy retains only in-frame clones and omits some. In the table there are 95,000 to 150,000 clones, 90% to 95% of which are singletons. Sequencing was performed on peripheral blood, taken 28 days after the second AZD1222 dose. Receptors were obtained from an adult who received the AZD1222 COVID-19 vaccine. Each CDR3 is given with its conserved first and last residue.

V: TRBV27
J: TRBJ2-1
CDR3: CASREGYSYNEQFF

V: TRBV20-1
J: TRBJ2-5
CDR3: CSASRVGTQYF

V: TRBV4-1
J: TRBJ1-2
CDR3: CASSPLTHNYGYTF

V: TRBV7-2
J: TRBJ1-4
CDR3: CASSLVRMNEKLFF

V: TRBV11-2
J: TRBJ1-5
CDR3: CASSLTGFNQPQHF

V: TRBV15
J: TRBJ1-3
CDR3: CATSRDRGTFSSGNTIYF

V: TRBV28
J: TRBJ1-2
CDR3: CASSPVPNYGYTF

V: TRBV7-6
J: TRBJ2-7
CDR3: CASSLTPAGGSASHEQYF

V: TRBV4-1
J: TRBJ2-1
CDR3: CASSQDPGNGYNEQFF

V: TRBV30
J: TRBJ1-2
CDR3: CAWSVGQGRNGYTF

V: TRBV5-5
J: TRBJ2-5
CDR3: CASSSTEILETQYF

V: TRBV7-6
J: TRBJ2-3
CDR3: CASSVNTRETDTQYF

V: TRBV18
J: TRBJ2-7
CDR3: CASSTLAGVEQYF

V: TRBV27
J: TRBJ1-1
CDR3: CASSLSQGAEAFF

V: TRBV5-1
J: TRBJ1-1
CDR3: CASSFGQGPSTEAFF

V: TRBV5-1
J: TRBJ2-5
CDR3: CASSGGTGPLGTQYF

V: TRBV7-2
J: TRBJ1-2
CDR3: CASSLEGSGGVGYTF

V: TRBV18
J: TRBJ2-5
CDR3: CASLQETQYF

V: TRBV6-4
J: TRBJ2-2
CDR3: CASSPLAGVRTGELFF

V: TRBV9
J: TRBJ2-3
CDR3: CASSVARGGTDTQYF

V: TRBV6-5
J: TRBJ2-7
CDR3: CASSRRGNEQYF

V: TRBV5-6
J: TRBJ1-4
CDR3: CASQFRATNEKLFF

V: TRBV15
J: TRBJ1-5
CDR3: CATRAELGSNQPQHF

V: TRBV9
J: TRBJ2-1
CDR3: CASSVTPGSGRTSYNEQFF

V: TRBV11-2
J: TRBJ2-4
CDR3: CASSVTSGGVAKNIQYF

V: TRBV5-1
J: TRBJ1-3
CDR3: CASSLVPSGNTIYF

V: TRBV3-1/TRBV3-2
J: TRBJ1-2
CDR3: CASSQGTHKGGYTF

V: TRBV9
J: TRBJ2-5
CDR3: CASSAHLGEGTQYF

V: TRBV24-1
J: TRBJ2-6
CDR3: CATSELGQGPLSGANVLTF

V: TRBV23-1
J: TRBJ1-6
CDR3: CASSHGYRGTYNSPLHF

V: TRBV7-9
J: TRBJ2-1
CDR3: CASGGRTWGNEQFF

V: TRBV30
J: TRBJ2-1
CDR3: CAWSEGLADEQFF

V: TRBV19
J: TRBJ1-4
CDR3: CASSIGTQPTNEKLFF